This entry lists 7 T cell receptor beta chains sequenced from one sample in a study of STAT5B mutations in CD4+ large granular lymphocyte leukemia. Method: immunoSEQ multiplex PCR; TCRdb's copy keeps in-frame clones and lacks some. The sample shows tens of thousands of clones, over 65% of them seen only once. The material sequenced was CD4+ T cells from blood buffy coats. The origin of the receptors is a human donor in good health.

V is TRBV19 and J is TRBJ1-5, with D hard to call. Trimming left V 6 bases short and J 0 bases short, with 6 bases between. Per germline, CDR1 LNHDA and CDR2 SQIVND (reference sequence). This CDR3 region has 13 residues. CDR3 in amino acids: CASRSYSNQPQHF. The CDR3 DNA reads TGTGCCAGTAGGAGTTATAGCAATCAGCCCCAGCATTTT.

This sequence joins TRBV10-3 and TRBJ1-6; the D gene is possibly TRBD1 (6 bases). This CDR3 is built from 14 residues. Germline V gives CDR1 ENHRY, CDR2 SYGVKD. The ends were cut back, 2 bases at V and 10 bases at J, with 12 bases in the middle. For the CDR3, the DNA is TGTGCCATCAGTGAGACAGGGTTTAGCTCACCCCTCCACTTT. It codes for CAISETGFSSPLHF.

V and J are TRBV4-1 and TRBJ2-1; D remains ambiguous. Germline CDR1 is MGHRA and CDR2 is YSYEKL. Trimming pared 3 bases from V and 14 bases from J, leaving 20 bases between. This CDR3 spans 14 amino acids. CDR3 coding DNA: TGCGCCAGCAGCCACCCGAATGTCAGGAGCGAGGAGTTCTTC. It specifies CASSHPNVRSEEFF.

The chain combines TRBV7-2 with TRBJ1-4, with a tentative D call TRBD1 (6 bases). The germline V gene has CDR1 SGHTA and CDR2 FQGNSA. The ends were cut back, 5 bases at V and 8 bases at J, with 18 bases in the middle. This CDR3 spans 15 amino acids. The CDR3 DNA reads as TGTGCCAGCAGCCCCCGACAGAGGGGGGGGGAAAAACTGTTTTTT. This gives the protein CASSPRQRGGEKLFF.

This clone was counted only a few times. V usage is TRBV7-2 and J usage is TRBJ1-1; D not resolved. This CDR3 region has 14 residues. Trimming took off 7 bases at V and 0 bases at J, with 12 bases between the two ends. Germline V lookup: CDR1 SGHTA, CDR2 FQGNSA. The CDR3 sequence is CASTPLAMNTEAFF. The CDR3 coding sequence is TGTGCCAGCACCCCCTTAGCCATGAACACTGAAGCTTTCTTT.

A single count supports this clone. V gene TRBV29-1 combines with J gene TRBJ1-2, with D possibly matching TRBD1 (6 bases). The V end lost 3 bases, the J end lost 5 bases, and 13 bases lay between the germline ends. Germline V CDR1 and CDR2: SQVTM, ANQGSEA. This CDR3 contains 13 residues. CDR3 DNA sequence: TGCAGCGTTGAGAATAGGCAGGGGTATGGCTACACCTTC. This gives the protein CSVENRQGYGYTF.

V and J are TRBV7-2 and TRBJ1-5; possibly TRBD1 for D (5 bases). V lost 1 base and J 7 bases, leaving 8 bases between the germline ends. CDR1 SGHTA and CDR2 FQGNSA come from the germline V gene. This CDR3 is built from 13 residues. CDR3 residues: CASSLGAGQPQHF. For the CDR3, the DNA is TGTGCCAGCAGCTTAGGGGCAGGGCAGCCCCAGCATTTT.